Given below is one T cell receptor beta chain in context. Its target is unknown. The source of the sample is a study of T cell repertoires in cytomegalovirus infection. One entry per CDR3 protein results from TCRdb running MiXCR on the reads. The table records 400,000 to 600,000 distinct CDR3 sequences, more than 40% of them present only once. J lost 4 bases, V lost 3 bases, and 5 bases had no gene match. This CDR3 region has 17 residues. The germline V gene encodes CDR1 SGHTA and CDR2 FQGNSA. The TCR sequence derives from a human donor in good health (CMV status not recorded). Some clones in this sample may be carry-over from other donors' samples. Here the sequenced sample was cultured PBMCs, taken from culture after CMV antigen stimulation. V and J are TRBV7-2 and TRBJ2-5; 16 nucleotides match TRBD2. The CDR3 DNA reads TGTGCCAGCAGCTTGGGACTAGCGGGAGGGCCGGGAGAGACCCAGTACTTC. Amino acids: CASSLGLAGGPGETQYF. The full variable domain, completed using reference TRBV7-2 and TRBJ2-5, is GAGVSQSPSNKVTEKGKDVELRCDPISGHTALYWYRQSLGQGLEFLIYFQGNSAPDKSGLPSDRFSAERTGGSVSTLTIQRTQQEDSAVYLCASSLGLAGGPGETQYFGPGTRLLVL.